This T cell receptor (beta chain) was sequenced for a study of shared clonotypes between healthy human individuals. Whole-study results and caveats: Relative to clonotypes present in all four donors, those not shared had lower generation probabilities. Roughly 5% of naive CD4 clonotypes were shared across a few donors.

A note on this clone: Antigen unknown.

Trimming left V 5 bases short and J 2 bases short, with 13 bases between. The germline V gene encodes CDR1 SEHNR and CDR2 FQNEAQ (reference sequence). The length of the CDR3 is 14 residues. The study ran the assay at deep level. For sorted subsets, 150 to 200 ng DNA per replicate equaled 33,000 or so T cell genomes. Profiled with immunoSEQ multiplex PCR; TCRdb holds only in-frame clones, not every one. The data contain 980,000 or so clones, roughly 72% of them singletons. The receptor's source is a man aged 18 to 30 in good health. Sequencing was performed on memory CD4+ T cells sorted from blood. Subset reported: CD45RA-negative fraction. The chain has TRBV7-9 and TRBJ2-7, with TRBD1 as a possible D gene (5 bases). CDR3 DNA: TGTGCCAGCAGCGGAAACAGGCTAACCTACGAGCAGTACTTC. Protein product: CASSGNRLTYEQYF.